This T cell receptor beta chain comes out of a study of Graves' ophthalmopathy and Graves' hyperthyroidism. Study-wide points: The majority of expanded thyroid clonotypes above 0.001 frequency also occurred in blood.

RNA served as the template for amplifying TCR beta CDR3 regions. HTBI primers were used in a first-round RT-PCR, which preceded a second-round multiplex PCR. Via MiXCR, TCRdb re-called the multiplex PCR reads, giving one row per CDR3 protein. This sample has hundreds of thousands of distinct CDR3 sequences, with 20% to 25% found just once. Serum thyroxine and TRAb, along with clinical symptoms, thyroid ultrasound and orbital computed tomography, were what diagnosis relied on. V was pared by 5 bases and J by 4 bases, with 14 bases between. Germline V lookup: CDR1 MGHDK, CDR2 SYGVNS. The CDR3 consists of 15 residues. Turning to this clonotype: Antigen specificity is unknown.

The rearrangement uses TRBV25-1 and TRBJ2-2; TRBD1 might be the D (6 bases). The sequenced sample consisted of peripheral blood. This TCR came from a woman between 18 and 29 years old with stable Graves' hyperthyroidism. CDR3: CASSLTGTPTGELFF. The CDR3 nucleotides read TGTGCCAGCAGTTTAACCGGGACACCCACCGGGGAGCTGTTTTTT.